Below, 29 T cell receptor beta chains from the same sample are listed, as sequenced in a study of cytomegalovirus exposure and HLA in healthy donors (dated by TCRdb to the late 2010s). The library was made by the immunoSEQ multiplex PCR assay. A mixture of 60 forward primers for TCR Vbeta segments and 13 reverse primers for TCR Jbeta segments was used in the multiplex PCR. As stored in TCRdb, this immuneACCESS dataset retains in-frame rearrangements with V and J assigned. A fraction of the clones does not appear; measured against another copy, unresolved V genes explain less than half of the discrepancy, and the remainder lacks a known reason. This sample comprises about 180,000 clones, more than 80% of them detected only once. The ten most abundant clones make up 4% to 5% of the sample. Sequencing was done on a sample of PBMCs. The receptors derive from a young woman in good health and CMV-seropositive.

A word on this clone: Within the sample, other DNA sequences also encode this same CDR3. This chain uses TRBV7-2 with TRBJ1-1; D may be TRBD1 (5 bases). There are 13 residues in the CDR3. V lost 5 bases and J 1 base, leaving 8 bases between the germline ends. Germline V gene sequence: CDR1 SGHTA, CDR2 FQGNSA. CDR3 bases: TGTGCCAGCAGCCGAGACAGGAACACTGAAGCTTTCTTT. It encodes CASSRDRNTEAFF. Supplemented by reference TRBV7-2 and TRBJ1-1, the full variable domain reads GAGVSQSPSNKVTEKGKDVELRCDPISGHTALYWYRQSLGQGLEFLIYFQGNSAPDKSGLPSDRFSAERTGGSVSTLTIQRTQQEDSAVYLCASSRDRNTEAFFGQGTRLTVV.

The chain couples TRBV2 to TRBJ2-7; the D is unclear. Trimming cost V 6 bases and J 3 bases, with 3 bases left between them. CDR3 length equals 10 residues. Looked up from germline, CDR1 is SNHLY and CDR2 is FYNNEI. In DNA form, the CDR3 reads TGTGCCAGCAGCCTCTACGAGCAGTACTTC. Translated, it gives CASSLYEQYF.

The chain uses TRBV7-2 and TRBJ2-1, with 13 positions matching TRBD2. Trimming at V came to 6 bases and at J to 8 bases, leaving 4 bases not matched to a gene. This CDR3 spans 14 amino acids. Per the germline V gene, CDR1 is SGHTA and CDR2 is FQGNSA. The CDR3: CASRAGLAGHEQFF. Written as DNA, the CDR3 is TGTGCCAGCAGGGCGGGACTAGCGGGGCATGAGCAGTTCTTC.

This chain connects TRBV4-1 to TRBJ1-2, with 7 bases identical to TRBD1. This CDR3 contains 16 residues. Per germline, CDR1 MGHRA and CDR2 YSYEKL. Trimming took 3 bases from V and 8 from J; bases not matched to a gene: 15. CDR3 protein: CASSHTALTGDRGYTF. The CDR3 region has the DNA TGCGCCAGCAGCCATACAGCTCTAACAGGGGATAGGGGCTACACCTTC.

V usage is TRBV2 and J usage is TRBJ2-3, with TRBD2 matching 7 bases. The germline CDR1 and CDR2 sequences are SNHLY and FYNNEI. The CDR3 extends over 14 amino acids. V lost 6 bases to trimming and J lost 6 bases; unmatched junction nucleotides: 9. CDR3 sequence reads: CASRAGLVKDTQYF. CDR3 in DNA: TGTGCCAGCAGAGCCGGACTAGTGAAGGATACGCAGTATTTT. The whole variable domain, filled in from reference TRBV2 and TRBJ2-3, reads EPEVTQTPSHQVTQMGQEVILRCVPISNHLYFYWYRQILGQKVEFLVSFYNNEISEKSEIFDDQFSVERPDGSNFTLKIRSTKLEDSAMYFCASRAGLVKDTQYFGPGTRLTVL.

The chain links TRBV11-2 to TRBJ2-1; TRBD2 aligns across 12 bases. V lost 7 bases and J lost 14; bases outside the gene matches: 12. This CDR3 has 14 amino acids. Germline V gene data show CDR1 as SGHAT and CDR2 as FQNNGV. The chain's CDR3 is CASTLGGTSGPKFF. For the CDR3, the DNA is TGTGCCAGCACCCTAGGGGGGACTAGCGGGCCCAAGTTCTTC.

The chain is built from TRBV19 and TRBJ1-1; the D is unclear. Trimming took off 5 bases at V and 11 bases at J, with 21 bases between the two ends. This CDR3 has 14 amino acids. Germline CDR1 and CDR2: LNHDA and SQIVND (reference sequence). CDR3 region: CASSSTRRSEVAFF. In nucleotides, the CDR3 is TGTGCCAGTAGTTCTACTAGGAGGAGCGAGGTGGCTTTCTTT.

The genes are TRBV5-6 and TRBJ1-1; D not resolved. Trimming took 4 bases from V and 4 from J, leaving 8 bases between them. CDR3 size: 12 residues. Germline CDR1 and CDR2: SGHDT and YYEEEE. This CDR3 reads CASSTSLTEAFF. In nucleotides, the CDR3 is TGTGCCAGCAGCACCAGTCTCACTGAAGCTTTCTTT.

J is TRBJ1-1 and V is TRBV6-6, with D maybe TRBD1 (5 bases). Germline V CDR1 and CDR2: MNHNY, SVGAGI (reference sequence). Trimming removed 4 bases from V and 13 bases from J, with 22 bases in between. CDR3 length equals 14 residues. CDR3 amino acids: CASSLLQGPGIFFF. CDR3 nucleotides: TGTGCCAGCAGTTTGCTTCAGGGCCCGGGCATTTTTTTCTTT.

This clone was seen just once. CDR3 amino acids: CASSLKTPWSGNTIYF. CDR3 in DNA: TGTGCCAGCAGCTTGAAAACACCTTGGTCTGGAAACACCATATATTTT. This chain uses TRBV7-9 with TRBJ1-3, with D uncertain. Trimming stripped 3 bases from V and 1 base from J, with 13 bases between. Germline V lookup: CDR1 SEHNR, CDR2 FQNEAQ (reference sequence). The length of the CDR3 is 16 residues.

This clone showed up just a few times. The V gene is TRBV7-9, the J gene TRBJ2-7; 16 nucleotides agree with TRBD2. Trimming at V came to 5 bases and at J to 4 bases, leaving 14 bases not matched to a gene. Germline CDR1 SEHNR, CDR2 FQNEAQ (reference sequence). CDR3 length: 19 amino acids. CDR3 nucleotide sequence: TGTGCCAGCAGCGAAACCGGGACTAGCGGGGGGGCTCGGGAGTACGAGCAGTACTTC. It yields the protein CASSETGTSGGAREYEQYF.

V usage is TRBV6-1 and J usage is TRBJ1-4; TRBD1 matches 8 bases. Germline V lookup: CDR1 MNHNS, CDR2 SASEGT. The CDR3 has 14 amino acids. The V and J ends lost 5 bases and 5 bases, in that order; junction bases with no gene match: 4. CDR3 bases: TGTGCCAGCAGTCTGGGACAGGAGAATGAAAAACTGTTTTTT. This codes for CASSLGQENEKLFF.

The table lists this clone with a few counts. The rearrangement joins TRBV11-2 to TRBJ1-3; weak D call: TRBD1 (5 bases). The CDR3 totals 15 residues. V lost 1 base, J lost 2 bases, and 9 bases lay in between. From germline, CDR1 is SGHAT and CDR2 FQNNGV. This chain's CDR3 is CASSLGRVAGNTIYF. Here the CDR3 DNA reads TGTGCCAGCAGCTTAGGCAGGGTTGCTGGAAACACCATATATTTT.

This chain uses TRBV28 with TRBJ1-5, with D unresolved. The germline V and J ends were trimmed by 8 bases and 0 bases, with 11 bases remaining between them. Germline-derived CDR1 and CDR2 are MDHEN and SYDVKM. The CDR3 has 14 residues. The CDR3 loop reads CASRGVDSNQPQHF. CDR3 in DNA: TGTGCCAGCCGCGGGGTCGATAGCAATCAGCCCCAGCATTTT.

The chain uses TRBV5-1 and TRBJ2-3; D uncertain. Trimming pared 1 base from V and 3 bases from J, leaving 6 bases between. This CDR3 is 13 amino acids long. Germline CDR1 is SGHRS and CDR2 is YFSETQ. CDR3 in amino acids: CASSLFITDTQYF. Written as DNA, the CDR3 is TGCGCCAGCAGCTTGTTTATTACAGATACGCAGTATTTT. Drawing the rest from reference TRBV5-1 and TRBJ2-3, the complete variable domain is KAGVTQTPRYLIKTRGQQVTLSCSPISGHRSVSWYQQTPGQGLQFLFEYFSETQRNKGNFPGRFSGRQFSNSRSEMNVSTLELGDSALYLCASSLFITDTQYFGPGTRLTVL.

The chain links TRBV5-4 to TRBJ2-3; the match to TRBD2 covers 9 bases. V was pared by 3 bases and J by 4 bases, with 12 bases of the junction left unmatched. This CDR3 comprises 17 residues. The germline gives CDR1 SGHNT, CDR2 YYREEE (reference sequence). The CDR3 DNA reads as TGTGCCAGCAGCTGGGGAATACTAGCGGGTGGAGCAGATACGCAGTATTTT. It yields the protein CASSWGILAGGADTQYF. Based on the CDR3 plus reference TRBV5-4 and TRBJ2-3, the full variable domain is ETGVTQSPTHLIKTRGQQVTLRCSSQSGHNTVSWYQQALGQGPQFIFQYYREEENGRGNFPPRFSGLQFPNYSSELNVNALELDDSALYLCASSWGILAGGADTQYFGPGTRLTVL.

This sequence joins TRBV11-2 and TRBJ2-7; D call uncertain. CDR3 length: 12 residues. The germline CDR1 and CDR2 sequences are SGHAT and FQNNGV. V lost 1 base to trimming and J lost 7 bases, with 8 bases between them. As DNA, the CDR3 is TGTGCCAGCAGCTTAGCCCCCGTGGAGCAGTACTTC. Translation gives CASSLAPVEQYF.

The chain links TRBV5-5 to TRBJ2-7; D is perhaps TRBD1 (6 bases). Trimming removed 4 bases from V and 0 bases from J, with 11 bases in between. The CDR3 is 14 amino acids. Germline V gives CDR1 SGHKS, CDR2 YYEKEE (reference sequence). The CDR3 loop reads CASSPQDSSYEQYF. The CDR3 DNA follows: TGTGCCAGCAGCCCGCAGGACAGCTCCTACGAGCAGTACTTC. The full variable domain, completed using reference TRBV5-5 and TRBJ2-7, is DAGVTQSPTHLIKTRGQQVTLRCSPISGHKSVSWYQQVLGQGPQFIFQYYEKEERGRGNFPDRFSARQFPNYSSELNVNALLLGDSALYLCASSPQDSSYEQYFGPGTRLTVT.

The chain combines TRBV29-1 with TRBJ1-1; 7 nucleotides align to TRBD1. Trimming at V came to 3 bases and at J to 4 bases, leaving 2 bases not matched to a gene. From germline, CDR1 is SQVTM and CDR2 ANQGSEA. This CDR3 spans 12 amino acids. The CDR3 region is CSVDRGSTEAFF. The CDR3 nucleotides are TGCAGCGTTGACAGGGGGTCCACTGAAGCTTTCTTT.

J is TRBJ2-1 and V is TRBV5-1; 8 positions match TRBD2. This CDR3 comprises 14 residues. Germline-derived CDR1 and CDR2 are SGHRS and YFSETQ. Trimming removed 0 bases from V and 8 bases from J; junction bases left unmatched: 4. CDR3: CASSLDSGGDEQFF. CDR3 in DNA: TGCGCCAGCAGCTTGGACAGCGGGGGCGATGAGCAGTTCTTC.

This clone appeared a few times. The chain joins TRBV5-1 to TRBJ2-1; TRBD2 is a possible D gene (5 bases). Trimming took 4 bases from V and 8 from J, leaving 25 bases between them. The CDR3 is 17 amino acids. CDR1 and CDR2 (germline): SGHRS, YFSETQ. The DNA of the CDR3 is TGCGCCAGCAGCCCCAGTTTTTTCGGAGGCGCTCTTGATGAGCAGTTCTTC. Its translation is CASSPSFFGGALDEQFF.

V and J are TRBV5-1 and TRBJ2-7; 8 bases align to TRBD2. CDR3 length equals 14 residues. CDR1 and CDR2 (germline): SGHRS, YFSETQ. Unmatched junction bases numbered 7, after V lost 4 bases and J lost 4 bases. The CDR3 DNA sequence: TGCGCCAGCAGCCCCGGGGGGGGCCGGTACGAGCAGTACTTC. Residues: CASSPGGGRYEQYF.

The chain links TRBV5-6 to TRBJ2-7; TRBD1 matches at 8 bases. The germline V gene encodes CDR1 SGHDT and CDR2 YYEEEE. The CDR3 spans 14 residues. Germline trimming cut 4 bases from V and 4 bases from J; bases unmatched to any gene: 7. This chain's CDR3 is CASSPTGQAYEQYF. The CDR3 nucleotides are TGTGCCAGCAGCCCTACGGGACAGGCTTACGAGCAGTACTTC.

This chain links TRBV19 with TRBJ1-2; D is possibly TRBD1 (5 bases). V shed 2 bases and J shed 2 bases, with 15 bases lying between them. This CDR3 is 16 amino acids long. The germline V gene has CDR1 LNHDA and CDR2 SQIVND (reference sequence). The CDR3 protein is CASSIPTRALNYGYTF. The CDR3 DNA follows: TGTGCCAGTAGTATACCTACCAGGGCCTTGAACTATGGCTACACCTTC. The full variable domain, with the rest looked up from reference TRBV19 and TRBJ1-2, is DGGITQSPKYLFRKEGQNVTLSCEQNLNHDAMYWYRQDPGQGLRLIYYSQIVNDFQKGDIAEGYSVSREKKESFPLTVTSAQKNPTAFYLCASSIPTRALNYGYTFGSGTRLTVV.

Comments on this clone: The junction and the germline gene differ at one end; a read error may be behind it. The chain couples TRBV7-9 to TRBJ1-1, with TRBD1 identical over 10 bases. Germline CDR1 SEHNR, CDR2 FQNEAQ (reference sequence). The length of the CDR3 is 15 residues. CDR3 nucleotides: TGTTCCAGCAGCTTATTGGGACAGGGGATGACTGAAGCTTTCTTT. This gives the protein CSSSLLGQGMTEAFF.

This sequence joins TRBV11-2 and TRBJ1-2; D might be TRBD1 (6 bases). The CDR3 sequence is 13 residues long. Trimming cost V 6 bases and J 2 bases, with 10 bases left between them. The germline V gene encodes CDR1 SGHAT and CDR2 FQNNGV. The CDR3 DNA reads TGTGCCAGCAGGGGGACACTCAACTATGGCTACACCTTC. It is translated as CASRGTLNYGYTF.

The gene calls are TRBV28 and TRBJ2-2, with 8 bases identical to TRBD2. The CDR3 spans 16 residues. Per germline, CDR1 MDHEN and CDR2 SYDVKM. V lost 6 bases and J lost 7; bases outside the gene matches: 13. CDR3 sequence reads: CASSISGGEYIGELFF. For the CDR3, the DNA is TGTGCCAGCAGCATCTCCGGGGGGGAATATATCGGGGAGCTGTTTTTT.

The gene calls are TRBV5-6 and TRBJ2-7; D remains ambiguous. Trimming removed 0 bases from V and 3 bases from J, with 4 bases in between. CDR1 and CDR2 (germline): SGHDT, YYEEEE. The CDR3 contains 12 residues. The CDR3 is CASSLASYEQYF. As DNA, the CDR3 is TGTGCCAGCAGCTTGGCCAGCTACGAGCAGTACTTC.

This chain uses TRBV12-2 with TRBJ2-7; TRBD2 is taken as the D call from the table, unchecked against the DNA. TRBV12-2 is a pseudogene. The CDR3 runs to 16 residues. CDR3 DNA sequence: TGTGCAAGTCGCTTAGTCGGTCCCCATTGCCCCTACGAGCAGTACTTC. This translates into CASRLVGPHCPYEQYF.